These 25 T cell receptor beta chains originate from one sample sequenced in a study of control samples from healthy donors and cancer patients. Assay: immunoSEQ multiplex PCR; the TCRdb copy retains only in-frame clones and omits some. This table lists around 190,000 clones. Sequenced: blood. The receptors here all came from a woman under 40 in good health.

J is TRBJ1-2 and V is TRBV6-5, with D possibly matching TRBD1 (5 bases). This CDR3 is 12 amino acids long. Looked up from germline, CDR1 is MNHEY and CDR2 is SVGAGI. V was trimmed by 11 bases and J by 4 bases, leaving 14 bases between them. CDR3 residues: CAVQGDGYGYTF. In DNA, the CDR3 is TGTGCCGTACAAGGGGACGGCTATGGCTACACCTTC.

V is TRBV18 and J is TRBJ1-6; 9 bases are shared with TRBD1. The CDR3 contains 14 residues. Germline V CDR1 and CDR2: KGHSH, LQKENI. The V and J ends lost 6 bases and 6 bases, in that order; junction bases with no gene match: 3. The CDR3 DNA is TGTGCCAGCTCTCCGGGACAGGGTAATTCACCCCTCCACTTT. Translating gives CASSPGQGNSPLHF.

This chain joins TRBV27 and TRBJ1-2; D is possibly TRBD1 (5 bases). The germline CDR1 and CDR2 sequences are MNHEY and SMNVEV (reference sequence). The length of the CDR3 is 14 residues. Trimming took 5 bases from V and 3 from J, leaving 13 bases between them. CDR3 amino acids: CASSRGRFDYGYTF. The CDR3 bases are TGTGCCAGCAGTCGGGGCCGTTTCGACTATGGCTACACCTTC.

The CDR3 DNA sequence: TGCGCCAGCAGCTTGGGGGACGTAGTAGACCTCTCTGGGGCCAACGTCCTGACTTTC. It codes for CASSLGDVVDLSGANVLTF. This chain joins TRBV5-1 and TRBJ2-6, with D perhaps being TRBD1 or TRBD2 (5 bases each). V dropped 0 bases and J dropped 0 bases, with 16 bases sitting between them. CDR1 and CDR2 (germline): SGHRS, YFSETQ. The CDR3 has 19 residues.

The chain joins TRBV19 to TRBJ2-1; 9 positions agree with TRBD2. V trimming: 5 bases; J trimming: 5 bases; junction bases outside the gene matches: 7. The CDR3 runs to 15 residues. Germline assignment: CDR1 LNHDA and CDR2 SQIVND (reference sequence). CDR3 region: CASSFGTSWDNEQFF. The CDR3 DNA follows: TGTGCCAGTAGTTTCGGGACTAGCTGGGACAATGAGCAGTTCTTC.

J is TRBJ2-5 and V is TRBV7-2; TRBD2 agrees at 9 bases. This CDR3 comprises 16 residues. CDR1 and CDR2 (germline): SGHTA, FQGNSA. After removal of 2 bases from V and 4 bases from J, the junction contained 8 bases not matched to a gene. The CDR3 sequence: CASSLMGGGASETQYF. CDR3 nucleotide sequence: TGTGCCAGCAGCTTAATGGGCGGGGGGGCCTCAGAGACCCAGTACTTC.

V usage is TRBV2 and J usage is TRBJ2-7, with 7 positions matching TRBD1. V lost 4 bases and J lost 3; bases outside the gene matches: 9. Germline V CDR1 and CDR2: SNHLY, FYNNEI. The CDR3 is 15 residues long. The CDR3 loop is CASSVSPGTVYEQYF. The CDR3, as DNA: TGTGCCAGCAGTGTGAGTCCCGGGACAGTCTACGAGCAGTACTTC. Combining the CDR3 with reference TRBV2 and TRBJ2-7 gives the whole variable domain EPEVTQTPSHQVTQMGQEVILRCVPISNHLYFYWYRQILGQKVEFLVSFYNNEISEKSEIFDDQFSVERPDGSNFTLKIRSTKLEDSAMYFCASSVSPGTVYEQYFGPGTRLTVT.

The chain recombines TRBV24-1 with TRBJ2-1; 8 bases are shared with TRBD2. This CDR3 is 14 amino acids long. CDR1 is KGHDR and CDR2 is SFDVKD in the germline V gene. Trimming at V came to 5 bases and at J to 6 bases, leaving 5 bases not matched to a gene. CDR3 sequence reads: CATSVRGGTNEQFF. CDR3 in DNA: TGTGCCACCAGTGTTCGCGGGGGGACCAATGAGCAGTTCTTC.

V and J are TRBV28 and TRBJ1-2, with 7 bases fitting TRBD1. Germline V gives CDR1 MDHEN, CDR2 SYDVKM. CDR3 length: 14 residues. The junction had 6 bases not matched to a gene; V was cut back by 4 bases and J by 4 bases. The CDR3 here is CASSSGQDPYGYTF. For the CDR3, the DNA is TGTGCCAGCAGTTCCGGACAGGATCCCTATGGCTACACCTTC.

The V call is TRBV7-9, the J call TRBJ1-4; 10 bases match TRBD1. Germline V gene lookup returns CDR1 SEHNR and CDR2 FQNEAQ (reference sequence). This CDR3 has 19 amino acids. With 6 bases clipped from V and 8 bases from J, the junction kept 21 bases outside the gene matches. CDR3 in amino acids: CASSGNHRQGAMLREKLFF. CDR3 in DNA: TGTGCCAGCAGTGGCAACCACAGACAGGGGGCCATGCTACGGGAAAAACTGTTTTTT.

V is TRBV19 and J is TRBJ1-5; D possibly corresponds to TRBD1 (6 bases). With 6 bases removed from V and 6 bases from J, the gap between germline ends came to 15 bases. Germline V lookup: CDR1 LNHDA, CDR2 SQIVND (reference sequence). This CDR3 has 14 amino acids. The DNA for the CDR3 is TGTGCCAGTAGCTTAACAGGGATAGGTCAGCCCCAGCATTTT. Its translation is CASSLTGIGQPQHF.

The DNA of the CDR3 is TGTGCCAGTGGCCGGGACATAAAAAACAATGAGCAGTTCTTC. Protein: CASGRDIKNNEQFF. V and J are TRBV25-1 and TRBJ2-1, with D perhaps TRBD1 (6 bases). V was clipped by 9 bases and J by 5 bases, with 17 bases between them. The CDR3 covers 14 residues. Germline lookup yields CDR1 MGHDK and CDR2 SYGVNS. The variable domain in full, completed from reference TRBV25-1 and TRBJ2-1, reads EADIYQTPRYLVIGTGKKITLECSQTMGHDKMYWYQQDPGMELHLIHYSYGVNSTEKGDLSSESTVSRIRTEHFPLTLESARPSHTSQYLCASGRDIKNNEQFFGPGTRLTVL.

This chain uses TRBV19 with TRBJ1-6; TRBD1 matches at 7 bases. Germline lookup yields CDR1 LNHDA and CDR2 SQIVND (reference sequence). This CDR3 is built from 15 residues. V lost 6 bases, J lost 6 bases, and 8 bases stayed unmatched. CDR3 DNA: TGTGCCAGTAGGATTACAGGGGACGCTAATTCACCCCTCCACTTT. Translating gives CASRITGDANSPLHF. Variable domain in full (rest from reference TRBV19 and TRBJ1-6): DGGITQSPKYLFRKEGQNVTLSCEQNLNHDAMYWYRQDPGQGLRLIYYSQIVNDFQKGDIAEGYSVSREKKESFPLTVTSAQKNPTAFYLCASRITGDANSPLHFGNGTRLTVT.

The J gene is TRBJ1-3, the V gene TRBV5-1; D is unclear. The V gene's germline CDR1 is SGHRS and CDR2 YFSETQ. Trimming stripped 6 bases from V and 11 bases from J, with 18 bases between. This CDR3 is 13 amino acids long. The CDR3 is CASTESPGAAIYF. Here the CDR3 DNA reads TGCGCCAGCACAGAATCACCCGGAGCGGCCATATATTTT. The full variable domain, with the rest looked up from reference TRBV5-1 and TRBJ1-3, is KAGVTQTPRYLIKTRGQQVTLSCSPISGHRSVSWYQQTPGQGLQFLFEYFSETQRNKGNFPGRFSGRQFSNSRSEMNVSTLELGDSALYLCASTESPGAAIYFGEGSWLTVV.

The chain recombines TRBV4-3 with TRBJ2-3, with D possibly being TRBD2 (7 bases). This CDR3 is 16 amino acids long. Germline CDR1 is LGHNA and CDR2 is YSLEER. The germline V and J ends were trimmed by 2 bases and 0 bases, with 12 bases remaining between them. The chain's CDR3 is CASSQRGGSSTDTQYF. CDR3 coding DNA: TGCGCCAGCAGCCAAAGGGGGGGGTCAAGCACAGATACGCAGTATTTT.

The chain combines TRBV25-1 with TRBJ1-1; weak D call: TRBD1 (6 bases). The germline V and J ends were trimmed by 0 bases and 8 bases, with 10 bases remaining between them. The CDR3 is made up of 13 amino acids. Germline assignment: CDR1 MGHDK and CDR2 SYGVNS. CDR3 sequence (DNA): TGTGCCAGCAGTGAATATGTCCAGGGGGAAGCTTTCTTT. Translation: CASSEYVQGEAFF.

V gene TRBV10-3 combines with J gene TRBJ2-1; TRBD2 matches 10 bases. Trimming at V came to 6 bases and at J to 5 bases, leaving 4 bases not matched to a gene. The CDR3 length is 14 residues. The germline CDR1 and CDR2 sequences are ENHRY and SYGVKD. Written as DNA, the CDR3 is TGTGCCATCAGGGTAAGCGGGGGGGACAATGAGCAGTTCTTC. This sequence encodes CAIRVSGGDNEQFF.

J is TRBJ1-1 and V is TRBV24-1; 9 bases line up with TRBD1. The CDR3 spans 16 residues. Trimming cost V 2 bases and J 7 bases; bases outside gene matches: 10. The V gene's germline CDR1 is KGHDR and CDR2 SFDVKD. This CDR3 reads CATSDSLDRGIGEAFF. CDR3 DNA: TGTGCCACCAGTGATTCCCTGGACAGGGGAATCGGTGAAGCTTTCTTT.

The chain employs TRBV19 and TRBJ1-3; no reliable D call. The CDR3 sequence is 14 residues long. Trimming removed 6 bases at V and 8 bases at J, with 17 bases between. Germline CDR1 LNHDA, CDR2 SQIVND (reference sequence). The CDR3 bases are TGTGCCAGTAGCCCGGGCTGGTCGGCAGACACCATATATTTT. The encoded protein is CASSPGWSADTIYF. Variable domain in full (rest from reference TRBV19 and TRBJ1-3): DGGITQSPKYLFRKEGQNVTLSCEQNLNHDAMYWYRQDPGQGLRLIYYSQIVNDFQKGDIAEGYSVSREKKESFPLTVTSAQKNPTAFYLCASSPGWSADTIYFGEGSWLTVV.

The J gene is TRBJ2-5, the V gene TRBV5-4, with TRBD2 matching over 9 bases. Germline-derived CDR1 and CDR2 are SGHNT and YYREEE (reference sequence). The V and J ends lost 1 base and 7 bases, in that order; junction bases with no gene match: 8. The CDR3 runs to 15 residues. The CDR3 coding sequence is TGTGCCAGCAGCTTGACGCGGGGGGGCCGGGTGACCCAGTACTTC. This sequence encodes CASSLTRGGRVTQYF.

The chain has TRBV5-1 and TRBJ1-1; possible D gene TRBD1, 6 bases. V lost 5 bases to trimming and J lost 10 bases, with 21 bases between them. Germline values: CDR1 SGHRS, CDR2 YFSETQ. The CDR3 totals 14 residues. The CDR3 DNA reads TGCGCCAGCAGAGGTGGAAGGGGGTCGTTCGGAGCTTTCTTT. Its protein product is CASRGGRGSFGAFF.

The chain employs TRBV5-5 and TRBJ1-5; a weak D match, TRBD1 (5 bases). V was shortened by 4 bases and J by 4 bases, with 15 bases between the two germline ends. The germline CDR1 and CDR2 sequences are SGHKS and YYEKEE (reference sequence). The CDR3 sequence is 15 residues long. In nucleotides, the CDR3 is TGTGCCAGCAGCATTGGTGGGCGGGGGAATCAGCCCCAGCATTTT. Translated: CASSIGGRGNQPQHF.

This sequence joins TRBV10-2 and TRBJ1-2; D unresolved. The CDR3 has 15 residues. Trimming shortened V by 4 bases and J by 0 bases, and 12 bases separated the two germline ends. In germline, CDR1 is WSHSY, CDR2 SAAADI. CDR3 residues: CASSGSREANYGYTF. The CDR3 nucleotides read TGCGCCAGCAGTGGTAGTAGGGAAGCTAACTATGGCTACACCTTC.

This sequence joins TRBV6-1 and TRBJ1-1; D is undetermined. The germline CDR1 and CDR2 sequences are MNHNS and SASEGT. The CDR3 consists of 13 residues. V shed 1 base and J shed 5 bases, with 8 bases lying between them. The CDR3 sequence is CASSEGARTEAFF. As DNA, the CDR3 is TGTGCCAGCAGTGAAGGTGCCCGGACTGAAGCTTTCTTT.

The chain joins TRBV2 to TRBJ2-5, with D perhaps matching TRBD2 (5 bases). V was pared by 7 bases and J by 5 bases, with 11 bases between. CDR1 is SNHLY and CDR2 is FYNNEI in the germline V gene. This CDR3 comprises 12 residues. The CDR3 DNA sequence: TGTGCCAGCAAGGAGCGGTTTGAGACCCAGTACTTC. Translation: CASKERFETQYF.